These 17 T cell receptor beta chains were sequenced from one sample in a study of OX40 agonist ivuxolimab in advanced cancers. Libraries were built with the immunoSEQ multiplex PCR assay. What TCRdb holds here is the immuneACCESS table cut down to in-frame rearrangements. Part of the clones is not present; checked against another copy, under half of the missing clones reflect an unresolved V gene, and the others are unexplained. This sample has tens of thousands of clones in its table, and about 86% of those were observed once. In total, the top ten clones hold approximately 3% of the sample. Here the sequenced sample was CD4+ or CD8+ T cells sorted from blood, taken in a trial of the OX40 agonist ivuxolimab. The receptors come from an adult with an advanced solid tumor such as melanoma, head and neck, liver or kidney cancer.

This clone was recorded only once. The V gene is TRBV6-5, the J gene TRBJ2-3; TRBD2 matches at 8 bases. This CDR3 is 13 amino acids long. Germline V gene lookup returns CDR1 MNHEY and CDR2 SVGAGI. V was clipped by 7 bases and J by 6 bases; unmatched bases: 6. The CDR3 loop is CASKAGGRDTQYF. The CDR3 DNA follows: TGTGCCAGCAAGGCGGGGGGCCGGGATACGCAGTATTTT.

The chain joins TRBV11-2 to TRBJ2-3, with D hard to call. The CDR3 is 15 residues long. V lost 1 base to trimming and J lost 3 bases, with 11 bases between them. Looked up from germline, CDR1 is SGHAT and CDR2 is FQNNGV. CDR3 in amino acids: CASSLGRHSTDTQYF. CDR3 coding DNA: TGTGCCAGCAGCTTAGGGAGACATTCAACAGATACGCAGTATTTT.

Here the CDR3 reads CASSYFSGVGANVLTF. In nucleotides, the CDR3 is TGTGCCAGCAGTTACTTTTCCGGAGTCGGGGCCAACGTCCTGACTTTC. V gene TRBV6-5 combines with J gene TRBJ2-6; D unclear. This CDR3 spans 16 amino acids. From germline, CDR1 is MNHEY and CDR2 SVGAGI. Between the trimmed V and J ends, which lost 1 base and 4 bases, there was a span of 11 bases.

This clone was picked up a small number of times. The chain joins TRBV19 to TRBJ1-2, with TRBD1 matching over 10 bases. The germline V gene encodes CDR1 LNHDA and CDR2 SQIVND (reference sequence). The ends lost 9 bases at V and 1 base at J; junction bases unmatched: 8. The CDR3 length is 15 residues. CDR3 sequence reads: CASRRGTGVNYGYTF. CDR3 bases: TGTGCCAGCCGACGGGGGACAGGGGTTAACTATGGCTACACCTTC.

This clone is medium-sized (0.01 to 0.1%) in the sample. The chain has TRBV19 and TRBJ1-2; the match to TRBD1 covers 7 bases. The germline V gene has CDR1 LNHDA and CDR2 SQIVND (reference sequence). The V gene end was trimmed by 10 bases and the J gene end by 5 bases; junction bases not matched to a gene: 13. This CDR3 comprises 14 residues. CDR3 protein: CATYKTGTVYGYTF. DNA for the CDR3: TGTGCCACCTACAAAACCGGGACAGTGTATGGCTACACCTTC.

The chain employs TRBV11-2 and TRBJ1-3; no reliable D call. Trimming took off 3 bases at V and 3 bases at J, with 6 bases between the two ends. The CDR3 is made up of 13 amino acids. Germline V gives CDR1 SGHAT, CDR2 FQNNGV. The CDR3 is CASSLGLGNTIYF. CDR3 bases: TGTGCCAGCAGCTTGGGTCTTGGAAACACCATATATTTT.

This clone was observed a single time. The rearrangement joins TRBV7-3 to TRBJ1-3; TRBD1 agrees at 7 bases. Germline V gives CDR1 SGHTA, CDR2 FQGTGA. The ends lost 5 bases at V and 2 bases at J; junction bases unmatched: 3. The CDR3 runs 14 residues. CDR3 DNA: TGTGCCAGCAGCCAGACAGGGACTGGAAACACCATATATTTT. Protein: CASSQTGTGNTIYF.

The V gene is TRBV4-2, the J gene TRBJ1-2; 7 bases match TRBD1. CDR3 length equals 14 residues. After removal of 3 bases from V and 12 bases from J, the junction contained 13 bases not matched to a gene. Looked up from germline, CDR1 is LGHNA and CDR2 is YNFKEQ. CDR3 coding DNA: TGTGCCAGCAGCCACAGACAGGGTAGGGAGGGAGACACCTTC. Translating gives CASSHRQGREGDTF.

The chain uses TRBV7-2 and TRBJ2-2, with 8 bases that match TRBD1. Unmatched junction bases numbered 5, after V lost 5 bases and J lost 6 bases. Germline V gene lookup returns CDR1 SGHTA and CDR2 FQGNSA. This CDR3 contains 14 residues. The chain's CDR3 is CASSQTGESGELFF. In DNA, the CDR3 is TGTGCCAGCAGCCAGACAGGGGAATCCGGGGAGCTGTTTTTT.

This clone was seen once. The V call is TRBV5-6, the J call TRBJ2-7; 9 nucleotides line up with TRBD1. J was trimmed by 2 bases and V by 4 bases; bases with no gene match: 1. The CDR3 loop spans 13 amino acids. Germline loops: CDR1 SGHDT, CDR2 YYEEEE. In DNA form, the CDR3 reads TGTGCCAGCAGCCGACAGGGGGCCTACGAGCAGTACTTC. It translates to CASSRQGAYEQYF.

The V gene is TRBV10-3, the J gene TRBJ2-3, with TRBD1 identical over 8 bases. After removal of 2 bases from V and 3 bases from J, the junction contained 10 bases not matched to a gene. Germline lookup yields CDR1 ENHRY and CDR2 SYGVKD. This CDR3 comprises 17 residues. The DNA of the CDR3 is TGTGCCATCAGTGAGGCGAGGACAGGGAGCGGGACAGATACGCAGTATTTT. Its protein product is CAISEARTGSGTDTQYF.

This rearrangement joins TRBV5-6 to TRBJ1-5, with D possibly being TRBD1 (5 bases). CDR3 size: 15 residues. V lost 4 bases and J 6 bases, leaving 17 bases between the germline ends. From germline, CDR1 is SGHDT and CDR2 YYEEEE. DNA for the CDR3: TGTGCCAGCAGCCCTGGCGGGGGGATAGGTCAGCCCCAGCATTTT. Translated: CASSPGGGIGQPQHF. Full variable domain (remainder filled in from reference TRBV5-6 and TRBJ1-5): DAGVTQSPTHLIKTRGQQVTLRCSPKSGHDTVSWYQQALGQGPQFIFQYYEEEERQRGNFPDRFSGHQFPNYSSELNVNALLLGDSALYLCASSPGGGIGQPQHFGDGTRLSIL.

The chain has TRBV4-1 and TRBJ1-1, with D unresolved. With 3 bases removed from V and 3 bases from J, the gap between germline ends came to 11 bases. The CDR3 sequence is 14 residues long. Germline loops: CDR1 MGHRA, CDR2 YSYEKL. CDR3 bases: TGCGCCAGCAGCCAGCTAGGGTCGGACACTGAAGCTTTCTTT. Encoded protein: CASSQLGSDTEAFF.

This clone has only a few counts. This sequence joins TRBV12-5 and TRBJ1-3; no clear D. CDR1 and CDR2 from the germline V gene are LGHNT and FRNRAP. The CDR3 sequence is 15 residues long. Trimming took 4 bases from V and 3 from J, leaving 13 bases between them. The CDR3 DNA is TGTGCTAGTGGTTCGCGGAGGGAATTTGGAAACACCATATATTTT. It encodes CASGSRREFGNTIYF. Drawing the rest from reference TRBV12-5 and TRBJ1-3, the complete variable domain is DARVTQTPRHKVTEMGQEVTMRCQPILGHNTVFWYRQTMMQGLELLAYFRNRAPLDDSGMPKDRFSAEMPDATLATLKIQPSEPRDSAVYFCASGSRREFGNTIYFGEGSWLTVV.

The chain joins TRBV29-1 to TRBJ2-7, with unresolved D. Germline V gene lookup returns CDR1 SQVTM and CDR2 ANQGSEA. V lost 7 bases and J 1 base, leaving 17 bases between the germline ends. This CDR3 spans 14 amino acids. CDR3 protein: CSARGQIGSYEQYF. The CDR3 DNA is TGCAGCGCCCGCGGCCAGATTGGGTCCTACGAGCAGTACTTC.

This clone was observed a single time. The chain joins TRBV19 to TRBJ2-1, with 10 bases matching TRBD2. The germline CDR1 and CDR2 sequences are LNHDA and SQIVND (reference sequence). The CDR3 is made up of 16 amino acids. The J segment lost 3 bases and the V segment lost 0 bases, leaving 2 bases of the junction unmatched. CDR3 residues: CASSIDSGGFYNEQFF. In DNA form, the CDR3 reads TGTGCCAGTAGTATAGATAGCGGGGGGTTCTACAATGAGCAGTTCTTC.

This clone was seen a handful of times. The J gene is TRBJ2-7, the V gene TRBV7-8; D gene ambiguous. Germline CDR1 and CDR2: SGHVS and FQNEAQ. Trimming stripped 5 bases from V and 5 bases from J, with 13 bases between. The CDR3 totals 13 residues. This chain's CDR3 is CASSVSVRNEQYF. The CDR3 nucleotides are TGTGCCAGCAGCGTCTCGGTTCGTAACGAGCAGTACTTC.